The 3 T cell receptor beta chains below come from one sample, sequenced in a study of T cell repertoires in cytomegalovirus infection. MiXCR was run by TCRdb on the reads, yielding one entry per CDR3 protein. There are a few hundred thousand distinct CDR3 sequences in the sample; approximately 17% occur only once, and less than 50% lies in the top ten. The material sequenced was CD8+ T cells from PBMCs. The receptors shown here come from a human donor in good health (CMV status not recorded). Some clones in this sample may be carry-over from other donors' samples.

This clonotype was observed a handful of times. V and J are TRBV5-8 and TRBJ1-2; the D gene is possibly TRBD1 (5 bases). Germline lookup yields CDR1 SGHTS and CDR2 YDEGEE. The CDR3 is 13 residues long. V lost 3 bases and J 2 bases, leaving 8 bases between the germline ends. CDR3 coding DNA: TGTGCCAGCAGCTCTCGGGACAACTATGGCTACACCTTC. Its translation is CASSSRDNYGYTF.

This clonotype appeared many times. This chain uses TRBV7-2 with TRBJ2-7, with a tentative D call TRBD2 (6 bases). Between the trimmed V and J ends, which lost 1 base and 3 bases, there was a span of 16 bases. The germline V gene has CDR1 SGHTA and CDR2 FQGNSA. This CDR3 has 16 amino acids. In DNA, the CDR3 is TGTGCCAGCAGCTTAGAGGCCAGCGGGTTCTACTACGAGCAGTACTTC. Its protein product is CASSLEASGFYYEQYF. Full variable domain (remainder filled in from reference TRBV7-2 and TRBJ2-7): GAGVSQSPSNKVTEKGKDVELRCDPISGHTALYWYRQSLGQGLEFLIYFQGNSAPDKSGLPSDRFSAERTGGSVSTLTIQRTQQEDSAVYLCASSLEASGFYYEQYFGPGTRLTVT.

This clonotype came up once. This chain joins TRBV15 and TRBJ2-7, with D perhaps TRBD1 (6 bases). Trimming removed 10 bases at V and 2 bases at J, with 18 bases between. Germline V gene sequence: CDR1 LNHNV, CDR2 YYDKDF (reference sequence). The CDR3 contains 14 residues. The CDR3 DNA reads TGTGCCATCGGAATACGGCCAGGGGCCTACGAGCAGTACTTC. Translated, it gives CAIGIRPGAYEQYF.